This passage covers 2 T cell receptor beta chains from one sample sequenced in a study of blood T cell repertoires in COVID-19. Clones were sequenced by immunoSEQ multiplex PCR, and TCRdb holds only the in-frame ones, with some missing. The sample lists approximately 300,000 clones, approximately 90% occurring once. The sample consisted of PBMCs or T cells enriched from blood (not recorded which). The receptor source for this set is a woman aged 30 to 39 who had recovered from COVID-19.

The CDR3 nucleotides read TGTGCCAGCAGTCCACGGACAGGAACCTATGGCTACACCTTC. Protein sequence: CASSPRTGTYGYTF. The rearrangement uses TRBV25-1 and TRBJ1-2, with TRBD1 matching 7 bases. Trimming removed 5 bases from V and 4 bases from J; junction bases left unmatched: 7. This CDR3 is 14 amino acids long. Germline-derived CDR1 and CDR2 are MGHDK and SYGVNS.

The CDR3 is CASSLFAGSSTDTQYF. CDR3 sequence (DNA): TGTGCCAGCAGCTTGTTCGCGGGGTCTAGCACAGATACGCAGTATTTT. V is TRBV7-2 and J is TRBJ2-3, with a weak D call TRBD2 (6 bases). The V gene lost 3 bases and the J gene lost 0 bases, with 13 bases spanning the gap. The germline V gene encodes CDR1 SGHTA and CDR2 FQGNSA. The CDR3 extends over 16 amino acids. The full variable domain, its missing parts supplied by reference TRBV7-2 and TRBJ2-3, is GAGVSQSPSNKVTEKGKDVELRCDPISGHTALYWYRQSLGQGLEFLIYFQGNSAPDKSGLPSDRFSAERTGGSVSTLTIQRTQQEDSAVYLCASSLFAGSSTDTQYFGPGTRLTVL.